This T cell receptor (beta chain) was retrieved from a study of cytomegalovirus exposure and HLA in healthy donors. Whole-study results and caveats: TCR beta chains numbering some 150 were designated cytomegalovirus-associated. Rarity marked most TCR sequences, yet some public TCRs occurred in many donors. It was confirmed in vitro that a few of the CMV-associated chains were specific for CMV antigens.

Measured with immunoSEQ multiplex PCR; TCRdb has only the in-frame clones, and not every one. The data contain some 140,000 clones, roughly 86% of them singletons. A note on this clone: The antigen is unknown.

Germline V gene lookup returns CDR1 SEHNR and CDR2 FQNEAQ (reference sequence). V lost 3 bases and J lost 0; bases outside the gene matches: 8. CDR3 length: 16 residues. This TCR came from a human donor in good health. The sequenced sample consisted of PBMCs. J is TRBJ2-7 and V is TRBV7-9; 7 bases align to TRBD1. The CDR3 sequence is CASSFSTGASSYEQYF. CDR3 bases: TGTGCCAGCAGCTTCTCTACAGGGGCTAGCTCCTACGAGCAGTACTTC.